The text below deals with one T cell receptor (beta chain). Recovered status in Cohort 3 required two negative PCRs, clearance, or symptom resolution. The table came from immunoSEQ multiplex PCR; TCRdb's copy has only in-frame clones and leaves some out. Found here are roughly 360,000 clones, approximately 87% of them singletons; the top ten hold 1% to 1.5%. This record comes from a study of blood T cell repertoires in COVID-19. Trimming removed 8 bases from V and 4 bases from J; junction bases left unmatched: 5. The CDR3 is made up of 14 amino acids. Germline loops: CDR1 LNHDA, CDR2 SQIVND (reference sequence).

The specimen sequenced was PBMCs or T cells enriched from blood (not recorded which). The rearrangement uses TRBV19 and TRBJ2-6, with TRBD1 matching over 7 bases. The receptor was isolated from a man aged 25 to 40 who had recovered from COVID-19. The CDR3 sequence: CASLDRDGANVLTF. CDR3 coding DNA: TGTGCCAGTCTTGACAGGGACGGGGCCAACGTCCTGACTTTC. Full variable domain (outside the CDR3, taken from reference TRBV19 and TRBJ2-6): DGGITQSPKYLFRKEGQNVTLSCEQNLNHDAMYWYRQDPGQGLRLIYYSQIVNDFQKGDIAEGYSVSREKKESFPLTVTSAQKNPTAFYLCASLDRDGANVLTFGAGSRLTVL.